The next 25 T cell receptor beta chains were all read from a single sample in a study of neoadjuvant anti-PD-1 for oral cavity cancer. Documented time point: after neoadjuvant nivolumab, at surgical resection. Assay: immunoSEQ multiplex PCR; the TCRdb copy retains only in-frame clones and omits some. The sample carries 14,000 or so clones, 65% to 85% recorded once. This material consisted of PBMCs, taken after nivolumab (anti-PD-1) treatment. These receptors were taken from a person aged 35 to 85 with oral cavity squamous cell carcinoma.

This chain links TRBV4-1 with TRBJ2-3; 8 bases match TRBD2. The J segment lost 2 bases and the V segment lost 0 bases, leaving 7 bases of the junction unmatched. Germline V CDR1 and CDR2: MGHRA, YSYEKL. The CDR3 sequence is 17 residues long. CDR3: CASSQEGGRTSTDTQYF. CDR3 nucleotides: TGCGCCAGCAGCCAAGAGGGCGGGAGGACCTCCACAGATACGCAGTATTTT.

The chain uses TRBV6-5 and TRBJ1-3, with D hard to call. This CDR3 contains 14 residues. Trimming took 6 bases from V and 0 from J, leaving 9 bases between them. CDR1 and CDR2 from the germline V gene are MNHEY and SVGAGI. The CDR3 loop reads CASSPLHSGNTIYF. For the CDR3, the DNA is TGTGCCAGCAGCCCGTTACACTCTGGAAACACCATATATTTT.

The J gene is TRBJ1-1, the V gene TRBV5-1, with a tentative D call TRBD1 (6 bases). The V gene's germline CDR1 is SGHRS and CDR2 YFSETQ. This CDR3 comprises 17 residues. The germline V and J ends were trimmed by 4 bases and 5 bases, with 24 bases remaining between them. DNA for the CDR3: TGCGCCAGCAGCGTGGGGGGGGCGGGGGCGCGGGAAACTGAAGCTTTCTTT. This sequence encodes CASSVGGAGARETEAFF.

Here the CDR3 DNA reads TGTGCCAGCAGGCCTATTAGGGCAGGGGATGGCTACACCTTC. Translation gives CASRPIRAGDGYTF. The J gene is TRBJ1-2, the V gene TRBV11-2; D possibly corresponds to TRBD1 (6 bases). V was trimmed by 6 bases and J by 6 bases, leaving 17 bases between them. Germline CDR1 and CDR2: SGHAT and FQNNGV. The CDR3 runs 14 residues.

A few counts support this clone. CDR3 in amino acids: CASSWETYEQYF. CDR3 in DNA: TGTGCCAGCAGTTGGGAAACCTACGAGCAGTACTTC. This rearrangement joins TRBV28 to TRBJ2-7; D remains ambiguous. Trimming pared 4 bases from V and 2 bases from J, leaving 6 bases between. Per germline, CDR1 MDHEN and CDR2 SYDVKM. There are 12 residues in the CDR3.

This chain uses TRBV7-2 with TRBJ2-7; no definite D call. Trimming cost V 2 bases and J 3 bases, with 11 bases left between them. This CDR3 has 14 amino acids. CDR1 is SGHTA and CDR2 is FQGNSA in the germline V gene. This chain's CDR3 is CASSLMQSSYEQYF. For the CDR3, the DNA is TGTGCCAGCAGCTTAATGCAGAGCAGCTACGAGCAGTACTTC.

This clone has only one observation. The chain's CDR3 is CASSWSYEQYF. The CDR3 DNA reads TGTGCCAGTAGTTGGAGCTACGAGCAGTACTTC. The V gene is TRBV19, the J gene TRBJ2-7; no clear D. The length of the CDR3 is 11 residues. Germline V CDR1 and CDR2: LNHDA, SQIVND (reference sequence). V lost 5 bases to trimming and J lost 3 bases, with 5 bases between them.

The V and J genes are TRBV5-1 and TRBJ2-3; a possible D gene is TRBD1 (6 bases). V dropped 4 bases and J dropped 4 bases, with 16 bases sitting between them. This CDR3 region has 15 residues. CDR1 SGHRS and CDR2 YFSETQ come from the germline V gene. The CDR3 region is CASSGTGTSPDTQYF. CDR3 nucleotide sequence: TGCGCCAGCAGCGGAACCGGGACAAGCCCAGATACGCAGTATTTT.

The chain recombines TRBV7-2 with TRBJ2-7; tentative D call: TRBD2 (6 bases). Germline CDR1 is SGHTA and CDR2 is FQGNSA. The CDR3 spans 14 residues. Trimming cost V 6 bases and J 3 bases, with 15 bases left between them. Written as DNA, the CDR3 is TGTGCCAGCAGTTACCCAGGGCGGGACTACGAGCAGTACTTC. It encodes CASSYPGRDYEQYF.

This rearrangement joins TRBV7-8 to TRBJ2-1, with 11 bases lining up with TRBD2. V was pared by 1 base and J by 5 bases, with 4 bases of the junction left unmatched. The CDR3 is 16 residues long. Germline values: CDR1 SGHVS, CDR2 FQNEAQ. In DNA form, the CDR3 reads TGTGCCAGCAGCTTAGAGGGACTAGCGGTTCACAATGAGCAGTTCTTC. Translating gives CASSLEGLAVHNEQFF.

V and J are TRBV7-2 and TRBJ1-5; perhaps TRBD1 as D (5 bases). Trimming took off 5 bases at V and 4 bases at J, with 21 bases between the two ends. CDR3 length equals 17 residues. Germline V gene lookup returns CDR1 SGHTA and CDR2 FQGNSA. This CDR3 reads CASSGGQGWRPNQPQHF. In nucleotides, the CDR3 is TGTGCCAGCAGCGGAGGTCAGGGTTGGCGGCCTAATCAGCCCCAGCATTTT. Complete variable domain (other parts from reference TRBV7-2 and TRBJ1-5): GAGVSQSPSNKVTEKGKDVELRCDPISGHTALYWYRQSLGQGLEFLIYFQGNSAPDKSGLPSDRFSAERTGGSVSTLTIQRTQQEDSAVYLCASSGGQGWRPNQPQHFGDGTRLSIL.

This sequence joins TRBV7-6 and TRBJ1-3; unclear D gene. With 5 bases removed from V and 0 bases from J, the gap between germline ends came to 11 bases. Germline values: CDR1 SGHVS, CDR2 FNYEAQ. This CDR3 comprises 15 residues. CDR3 bases: TGTGCCAGCAGCCAGATGACGGTCTCTGGAAACACCATATATTTT. It translates to CASSQMTVSGNTIYF. Based on the CDR3 plus reference TRBV7-6 and TRBJ1-3, the full variable domain is GAGVSQSPRYKVTKRGQDVALRCDPISGHVSLYWYRQALGQGPEFLTYFNYEAQQDKSGLPNDRFSAERPEGSISTLTIQRTEQRDSAMYRCASSQMTVSGNTIYFGEGSWLTVV.

The V and J genes are TRBV2 and TRBJ2-4; either TRBD1 or TRBD2 may supply D (5 bases each). This CDR3 contains 18 residues. The V gene lost 3 bases and the J gene lost 1 base, with 19 bases spanning the gap. CDR1 is SNHLY and CDR2 is FYNNEI in the germline V gene. The CDR3, as DNA: TGTGCCAGCAGTGAGGGGCCTAACTCCCGAGGGGCCAAAAACATTCAGTACTTC. Protein product: CASSEGPNSRGAKNIQYF.

The chain couples TRBV18 to TRBJ2-7; D might be TRBD2 (7 bases). V was trimmed by 3 bases and J by 2 bases, leaving 14 bases between them. This CDR3 comprises 15 residues. Per the germline V gene, CDR1 is KGHSH and CDR2 is LQKENI. The CDR3 sequence: CASSPGGGVPYEQYF. CDR3 coding DNA: TGTGCCAGCTCACCGGGAGGGGGAGTTCCCTACGAGCAGTACTTC.

This clone was counted a few times. The rearrangement links TRBV5-6 to TRBJ2-5, with 8 bases matching TRBD2. The CDR3 runs 15 residues. Germline CDR1 SGHDT, CDR2 YYEEEE. Germline trimming cut 3 bases from V and 2 bases from J; bases unmatched to any gene: 6. CDR3 coding DNA: TGTGCCAGCAGCTCACCTAGCGGGCCACAAGAGACCCAGTACTTC. It specifies CASSSPSGPQETQYF.

The genes are TRBV27 and TRBJ1-1; D not certain. Trimming took 5 bases from V and 4 from J, leaving 8 bases between them. Germline loops: CDR1 MNHEY, CDR2 SMNVEV (reference sequence). The CDR3 is 12 residues long. CDR3 nucleotides: TGTGCCAGCAGTACTGTGGGCACTGAAGCTTTCTTT. The encoded protein is CASSTVGTEAFF.

The chain combines TRBV9 with TRBJ2-3, with 9 positions matching TRBD2. The germline CDR1 and CDR2 sequences are SGDLS and YYNGEE. The V segment lost 4 bases and the J segment 0 bases; nucleotides outside the gene matches: 6. The CDR3 is 16 amino acids. CDR3: CASSLSGGLSTDTQYF. The CDR3 coding sequence is TGTGCCAGCAGCTTGAGCGGGGGGCTCAGCACAGATACGCAGTATTTT. The variable domain in full, with the rest retrieved from reference TRBV9 and TRBJ2-3, is DSGVTQTPKHLITATGQRVTLRCSPRSGDLSVYWYQQSLDQGLQFLIQYYNGEERAKGNILERFSAQQFPDLHSELNLSSLELGDSALYFCASSLSGGLSTDTQYFGPGTRLTVL.

The CDR3 nucleotides are TGTGCCTCGAGGGAGGGCAGAAACTATGGCTACACCTTC. The encoded protein is CASREGRNYGYTF. V and J are TRBV10-3 and TRBJ1-2; D is undetermined. V lost 11 bases, J lost 2 bases, and 15 bases lay in between. This CDR3 has 13 residues. CDR1 and CDR2 (germline): ENHRY, SYGVKD.

The V call is TRBV9, the J call TRBJ1-5; D is undetermined. From germline, CDR1 is SGDLS and CDR2 YYNGEE. The CDR3 extends over 13 amino acids. V lost 0 bases and J lost 7, with 8 bases in between. The CDR3 region has the DNA TGTGCCAGCAGCGTAGACGCCAGACAGCCCCAGCATTTT. Amino acids: CASSVDARQPQHF.

The rearrangement links TRBV4-1 to TRBJ2-3, with 8 bases identical to TRBD1. Germline CDR1 MGHRA, CDR2 YSYEKL. The CDR3 spans 16 residues. The V gene end was trimmed by 4 bases and the J gene end by 2 bases; junction bases not matched to a gene: 8. This CDR3 is CASSRSTGAITDTQYF. The CDR3 nucleotides are TGCGCCAGCAGCCGATCGACAGGGGCGATCACAGATACGCAGTATTTT.

The rearrangement uses TRBV7-2 and TRBJ1-5; D unclear. CDR3 length: 16 residues. V lost 5 bases and J lost 3, with 17 bases in between. The germline gives CDR1 SGHTA, CDR2 FQGNSA. The CDR3 nucleotides read TGTGCCAGCAGCCTCTCCAGCGGCATTTTCAATCAGCCCCAGCATTTT. Protein: CASSLSSGIFNQPQHF.

This rearrangement joins TRBV6-6 to TRBJ2-7; 7 bases agree with TRBD2. Trimming removed 8 bases from V and 1 base from J; junction bases left unmatched: 5. Germline V CDR1 and CDR2: MNHNY, SVGAGI (reference sequence). The CDR3 extends over 13 amino acids. The CDR3 loop is CASGGGPSYEQYF. The CDR3 nucleotides are TGTGCCAGCGGGGGAGGGCCTTCCTACGAGCAGTACTTC.

The chain links TRBV6-6 to TRBJ1-4; 7 nucleotides match TRBD1. With 7 bases clipped from V and 7 bases from J, the junction kept 9 bases outside the gene matches. CDR1 is MNHNY and CDR2 is SVGAGI in the germline V gene (reference sequence). The CDR3 is made up of 14 amino acids. The CDR3 reads CASTKGQNTEKLFF. The CDR3, as DNA: TGTGCCAGCACGAAGGGACAGAACACTGAAAAACTGTTTTTT.

The chain recombines TRBV5-1 with TRBJ1-2, with 7 bases lining up with TRBD1. The CDR3 length is 13 residues. Germline values: CDR1 SGHRS, CDR2 YFSETQ. J gave up 4 bases and V 3 bases, and 3 bases lay outside the gene matches. CDR3 amino acids: CASSSTGRYGYTF. Written as DNA, the CDR3 is TGCGCCAGCAGCTCGACAGGGCGCTATGGCTACACCTTC.

This chain uses TRBV19 with TRBJ1-5, with a possible D match to TRBD1 (5 bases). Trimming left V 0 bases short and J 9 bases short, with 15 bases between. Germline values: CDR1 LNHDA, CDR2 SQIVND (reference sequence). This CDR3 region has 15 residues. For the CDR3, the DNA is TGTGCCAGTAGTATAGATAGCAGAGGGACGGGGCCCCAGCATTTT. This gives the protein CASSIDSRGTGPQHF.